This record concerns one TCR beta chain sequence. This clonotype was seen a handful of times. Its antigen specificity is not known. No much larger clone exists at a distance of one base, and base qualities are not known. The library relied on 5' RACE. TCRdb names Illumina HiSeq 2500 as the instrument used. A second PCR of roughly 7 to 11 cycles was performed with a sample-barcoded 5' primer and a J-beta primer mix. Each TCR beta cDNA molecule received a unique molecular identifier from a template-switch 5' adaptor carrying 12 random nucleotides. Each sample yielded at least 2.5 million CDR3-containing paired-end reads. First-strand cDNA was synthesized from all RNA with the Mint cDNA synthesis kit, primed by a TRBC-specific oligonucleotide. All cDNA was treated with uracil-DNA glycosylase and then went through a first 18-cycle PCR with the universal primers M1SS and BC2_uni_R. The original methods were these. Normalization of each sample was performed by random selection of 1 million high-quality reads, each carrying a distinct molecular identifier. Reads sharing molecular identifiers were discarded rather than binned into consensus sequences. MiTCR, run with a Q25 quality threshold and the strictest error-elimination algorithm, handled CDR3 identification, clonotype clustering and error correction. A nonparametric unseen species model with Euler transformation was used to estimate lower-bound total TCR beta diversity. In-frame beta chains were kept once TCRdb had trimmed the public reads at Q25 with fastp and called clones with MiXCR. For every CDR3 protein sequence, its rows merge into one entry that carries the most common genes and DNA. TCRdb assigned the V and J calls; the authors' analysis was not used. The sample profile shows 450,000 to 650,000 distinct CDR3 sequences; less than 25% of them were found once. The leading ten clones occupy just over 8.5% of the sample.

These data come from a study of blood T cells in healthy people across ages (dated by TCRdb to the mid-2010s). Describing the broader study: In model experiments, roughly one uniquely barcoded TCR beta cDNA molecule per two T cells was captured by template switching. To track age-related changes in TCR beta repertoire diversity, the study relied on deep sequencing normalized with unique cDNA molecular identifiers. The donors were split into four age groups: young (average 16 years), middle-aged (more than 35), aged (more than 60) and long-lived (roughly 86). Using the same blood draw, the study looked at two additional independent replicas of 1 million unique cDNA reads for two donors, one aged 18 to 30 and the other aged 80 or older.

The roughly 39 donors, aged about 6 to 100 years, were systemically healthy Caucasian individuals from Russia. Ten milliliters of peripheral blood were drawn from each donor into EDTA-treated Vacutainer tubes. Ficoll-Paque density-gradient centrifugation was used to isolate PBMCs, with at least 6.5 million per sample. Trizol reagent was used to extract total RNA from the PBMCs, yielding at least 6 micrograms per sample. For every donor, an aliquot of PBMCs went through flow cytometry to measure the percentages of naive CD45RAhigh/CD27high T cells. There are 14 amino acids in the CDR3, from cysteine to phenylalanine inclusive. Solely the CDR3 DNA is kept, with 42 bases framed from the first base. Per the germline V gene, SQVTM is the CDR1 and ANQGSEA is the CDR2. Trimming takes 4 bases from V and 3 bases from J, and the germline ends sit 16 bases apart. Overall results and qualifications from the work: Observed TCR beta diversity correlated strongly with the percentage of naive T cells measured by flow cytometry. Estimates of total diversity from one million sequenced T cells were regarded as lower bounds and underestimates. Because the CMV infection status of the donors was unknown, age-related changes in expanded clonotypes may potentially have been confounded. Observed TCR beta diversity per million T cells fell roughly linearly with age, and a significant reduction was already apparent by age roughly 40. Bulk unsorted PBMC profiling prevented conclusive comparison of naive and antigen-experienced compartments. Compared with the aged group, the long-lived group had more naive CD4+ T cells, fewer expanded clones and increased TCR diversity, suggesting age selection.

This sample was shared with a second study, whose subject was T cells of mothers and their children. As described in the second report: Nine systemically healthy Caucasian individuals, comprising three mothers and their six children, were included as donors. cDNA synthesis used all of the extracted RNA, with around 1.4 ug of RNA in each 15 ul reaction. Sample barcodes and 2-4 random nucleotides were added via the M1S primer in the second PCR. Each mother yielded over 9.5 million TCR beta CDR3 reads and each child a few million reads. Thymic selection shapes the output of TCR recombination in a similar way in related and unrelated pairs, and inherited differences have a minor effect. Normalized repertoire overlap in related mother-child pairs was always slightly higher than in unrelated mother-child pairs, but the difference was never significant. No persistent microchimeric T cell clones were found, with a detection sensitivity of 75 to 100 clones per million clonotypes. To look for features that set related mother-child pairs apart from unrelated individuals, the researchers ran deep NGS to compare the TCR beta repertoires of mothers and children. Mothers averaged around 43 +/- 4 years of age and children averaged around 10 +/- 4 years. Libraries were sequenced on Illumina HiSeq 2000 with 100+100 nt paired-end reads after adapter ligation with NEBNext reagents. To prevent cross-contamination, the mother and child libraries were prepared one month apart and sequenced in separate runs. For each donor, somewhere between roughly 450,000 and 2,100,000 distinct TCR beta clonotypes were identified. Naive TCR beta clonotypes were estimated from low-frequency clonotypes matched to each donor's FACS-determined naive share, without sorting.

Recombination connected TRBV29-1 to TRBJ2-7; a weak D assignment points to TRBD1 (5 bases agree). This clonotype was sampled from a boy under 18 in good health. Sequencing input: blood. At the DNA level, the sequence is TGCAGCGTTGCTGGCCAGGGCCCCCGCTACGAGCAGTACTTC. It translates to CSVAGQGPRYEQYF.